Listed below are T cell receptor beta chains from one sample, sequenced in a study of human T cells and chemical hapten exposure. Using its own MiXCR run on the RACE reads, TCRdb lists one record per CDR3 protein. This repertoire shows 330,000 or so distinct CDR3 sequences, about 6.9% found once; its top ten account for more than 5.5%. The material was whole blood, obtained in connection with sensitization to the hapten diphenylcyclopropenone (DPC). The receptor set was obtained from a woman aged 18-30 years with alopecia areata. Some clones in this sample may be carry-over from other donors' samples. CDR3s include the opening cysteine and the closing phenylalanine or tryptophan. Fields, in order: clone size, V gene, J gene, D gene, CDR3 DNA, CDR3 protein. D genes are given only for firm matches. Rows give clone size only sometimes, using once, few, many, or a class for an expanded clone.

clone size: many; V gene: TRBV7-9; J gene: TRBJ1-1; D gene: .; CDR3 DNA: TGTGCCAGCAGCTCGTGGACAGAACCGAACACTGAAGCTTTCTTT; CDR3 protein: CASSSWTEPNTEAFF
clone size: .; V gene: TRBV3-1; J gene: TRBJ2-1; D gene: TRBD1; CDR3 DNA: TGTGCCAGCAGCCAAGTGGGCGAGGGGGCCAATGAGCAGTTCTTC; CDR3 protein: CASSQVGEGANEQFF
clone size: many; V gene: TRBV20-1; J gene: TRBJ1-1; D gene: .; CDR3 DNA: TGCAGTGCTAGAGGGCCACGGTTGGGGGCTGAAGCTTTCTTT; CDR3 protein: CSARGPRLGAEAFF
clone size: many; V gene: TRBV7-2; J gene: TRBJ1-1; D gene: .; CDR3 DNA: TGTGCCAGCAGCTTATTGTTGTGGGGGAACACTGAAGCTTTCTTT; CDR3 protein: CASSLLLWGNTEAFF
clone size: few; V gene: TRBV6-5; J gene: TRBJ1-5; D gene: .; CDR3 DNA: TGTGCCAGCAGCCAAGGGGGTACCCAGCATTTT; CDR3 protein: CASSQGGTQHF
clone size: many; V gene: TRBV7-3; J gene: TRBJ1-3; D gene: .; CDR3 DNA: TGTGCCAGCAGCAGAAAAAGGGGACATCGCATCCCCCACTCTGGAAACACCATATATTTT; CDR3 protein: CASSRKRGHRIPHSGNTIYF
clone size: .; V gene: TRBV20-1; J gene: TRBJ2-3; D gene: TRBD2; CDR3 DNA: TGCGCGGGACTAGCGGGGAGCACAGATACGCAGTATTTT; CDR3 protein: CAGLAGSTDTQYF
clone size: .; V gene: TRBV19; J gene: TRBJ1-5; D gene: TRBD1; CDR3 DNA: TGTGCCAGTAGTAGGATTGACAGGGACAATCAGCCCCAGCATTTT; CDR3 protein: CASSRIDRDNQPQHF
clone size: few; V gene: TRBV4-2; J gene: TRBJ1-6; D gene: .; CDR3 DNA: TGTGCCAGCAGCCAAGGTTCAGGGAAGGCGTCACCCCTCCACTTT; CDR3 protein: CASSQGSGKASPLHF
clone size: many; V gene: TRBV4-3; J gene: TRBJ2-1; D gene: TRBD2; CDR3 DNA: TGCGCCAGCAGCCAAGTTAGCGGGGGGGCCTACAATGAGCAGTTCTTC; CDR3 protein: CASSQVSGGAYNEQFF
clone size: many; V gene: TRBV29-1; J gene: TRBJ1-6; D gene: .; CDR3 DNA: TGCAGCGTTAGCAGGGGCGGGGATTCACCCCTCCACTTT; CDR3 protein: CSVSRGGDSPLHF
clone size: .; V gene: TRBV2; J gene: TRBJ2-3; D gene: .; CDR3 DNA: TGTGCCAGCAGCCGAGAACTAGGAGCGGATACGCAGTATTTT; CDR3 protein: CASSRELGADTQYF
clone size: many; V gene: TRBV6-2/TRBV6-3; J gene: TRBJ1-5; D gene: .; CDR3 DNA: TGTGCCAGCACAGGGTGGCTAAATCAGCCCCAGCATTTT; CDR3 protein: CASTGWLNQPQHF
clone size: many; V gene: TRBV29-1; J gene: TRBJ2-6; D gene: .; CDR3 DNA: TGCAGCGTTGCGGGACGGGGAGTCTCTGGGGCCAACGTCCTGACTTTC; CDR3 protein: CSVAGRGVSGANVLTF
clone size: .; V gene: TRBV16; J gene: TRBJ2-4; D gene: .; CDR3 DNA: TGTGCCAGCAGCCAATCTTACGGAAACATTCAGTACTTC; CDR3 protein: CASSQSYGNIQYF
clone size: few; V gene: TRBV7-9; J gene: TRBJ2-3; D gene: TRBD1; CDR3 DNA: TGTGCCAGCAGCTTAGTCAGGGGGCTGAGCACAGATACGCAGTATTTT; CDR3 protein: CASSLVRGLSTDTQYF
clone size: many; V gene: TRBV2; J gene: TRBJ1-5; D gene: TRBD1; CDR3 DNA: TGTGCCAGCACTCCGACAGGGCAAGTGGCCCAGCATTTT; CDR3 protein: CASTPTGQVAQHF
clone size: many; V gene: TRBV18; J gene: TRBJ1-5; D gene: .; CDR3 DNA: TGTGCCAGCTCACCGCAAGTTTATAGCAATCAGCCCCAGCATTTT; CDR3 protein: CASSPQVYSNQPQHF
clone size: .; V gene: TRBV6-2/TRBV6-3; J gene: TRBJ2-3; D gene: .; CDR3 DNA: TGTGCCAGCATTAACAATGTCGGTACGCAGTATTTT; CDR3 protein: CASINNVGTQYF
clone size: many; V gene: TRBV9; J gene: TRBJ1-5; D gene: .; CDR3 DNA: TGTGCCAGCAGCGTAGGGACCAATCAGCCCCAGCATTTT; CDR3 protein: CASSVGTNQPQHF
clone size: few; V gene: TRBV4-3; J gene: TRBJ2-1; D gene: TRBD2; CDR3 DNA: TGCGCCAGCAGCCTGTTACGGGGGGGGCCGTTTAATGAGCAGTTCTTC; CDR3 protein: CASSLLRGGPFNEQFF
clone size: .; V gene: TRBV28; J gene: TRBJ1-5; D gene: TRBD1; CDR3 DNA: TGTGCCAGCAGTCCCCGGACAGGGTTCCATCAGCCCCAGCATTTT; CDR3 protein: CASSPRTGFHQPQHF
clone size: many; V gene: TRBV29-1; J gene: TRBJ2-1; D gene: TRBD2; CDR3 DNA: TGCAGCGTTGCCCCATATCCAGCGGGGGGGCAACGCAATGAGCAGTTCTTC; CDR3 protein: CSVAPYPAGGQRNEQFF
clone size: .; V gene: TRBV28; J gene: TRBJ2-3; D gene: .; CDR3 DNA: TGTGCCAGCAGTTTATTTAGGGGCTTCTCCACAGATACGCAGTATTTT; CDR3 protein: CASSLFRGFSTDTQYF
clone size: many; V gene: TRBV7-9; J gene: TRBJ1-4; D gene: .; CDR3 DNA: TGTGCCAGCAGCCCAGGGATAACAACTAATGAAAAACTGTTTTTT; CDR3 protein: CASSPGITTNEKLFF
clone size: .; V gene: TRBV27; J gene: TRBJ2-5; D gene: TRBD1; CDR3 DNA: TGTGCCAGCAAGGACAGGGAGGAGACCCAGTACTTC; CDR3 protein: CASKDREETQYF
clone size: few; V gene: TRBV28; J gene: TRBJ2-5; D gene: .; CDR3 DNA: TGTGCCAGCAGTTTTTCGCGCGAGGTACACCGGGCGACCCAGTACTTC; CDR3 protein: CASSFSREVHRATQYF
clone size: many; V gene: TRBV12-3/TRBV12-4; J gene: TRBJ1-1; D gene: .; CDR3 DNA: TGTGCCAGCACCCCCCAGGGGACCACTCTGGGCACTGAAGCTTTCTTT; CDR3 protein: CASTPQGTTLGTEAFF
clone size: .; V gene: TRBV12-3/TRBV12-4; J gene: TRBJ2-2; D gene: .; CDR3 DNA: TGTGCCAGCAGTTCCTCCCCCCTCCGGGAGCTGTTTTTT; CDR3 protein: CASSSSPLRELFF
clone size: few; V gene: TRBV27; J gene: TRBJ1-2; D gene: TRBD1; CDR3 DNA: TGTGCCTTTCTCGACAGGGGCTATGGCTACACCTTC; CDR3 protein: CAFLDRGYGYTF
clone size: few; V gene: TRBV27; J gene: TRBJ1-2; D gene: .; CDR3 DNA: TGTGCCAGCAGTTTATCGAGCAGTACCTATGGCTACACCTTC; CDR3 protein: CASSLSSSTYGYTF
clone size: few; V gene: TRBV27; J gene: TRBJ1-1; D gene: .; CDR3 DNA: TGTGCCAGCGCGACGTCCGCTAAGGACACTGAAGCTTTCTTT; CDR3 protein: CASATSAKDTEAFF
clone size: many; V gene: TRBV6-4; J gene: TRBJ2-3; D gene: .; CDR3 DNA: TGTGCCAGCACCGAACTCGGGGGCACAGATACGCAGTATTTT; CDR3 protein: CASTELGGTDTQYF
clone size: .; V gene: TRBV6-5; J gene: TRBJ2-3; D gene: .; CDR3 DNA: TGTGCCAGCAGTTACTCTCTAGCAGGAGATACGCAGTATTTT; CDR3 protein: CASSYSLAGDTQYF
clone size: few; V gene: TRBV25-1; J gene: TRBJ2-5; D gene: .; CDR3 DNA: TGTGCCAGCGGACCACGGGGGGCCGGCCAAGAGACCCAGTACTTC; CDR3 protein: CASGPRGAGQETQYF
clone size: many; V gene: TRBV12-3/TRBV12-4; J gene: TRBJ1-2; D gene: TRBD1; CDR3 DNA: TGTGCCAGCAGTTGGGACAGGCAATCAGGTGGCTACACCTTC; CDR3 protein: CASSWDRQSGGYTF
clone size: .; V gene: TRBV4-1; J gene: TRBJ2-1; D gene: TRBD1; CDR3 DNA: TGCGCCAGCAGCCTCACCCGACAGGGTTCGTCGAAGTTCTTC; CDR3 protein: CASSLTRQGSSKFF
clone size: .; V gene: TRBV10-3; J gene: TRBJ2-6; D gene: .; CDR3 DNA: TGTGCCATCAGTGATTCCGTTGTGGGGGTTGGGGCCAACGTCCTGACTTTC; CDR3 protein: CAISDSVVGVGANVLTF
clone size: few; V gene: TRBV7-9; J gene: TRBJ1-2; D gene: TRBD1; CDR3 DNA: TGTGCCAGCAGCCCCGGACAGGGGGTTAGCTATGGCTACACCTTC; CDR3 protein: CASSPGQGVSYGYTF
clone size: few; V gene: TRBV5-1; J gene: TRBJ2-3; D gene: .; CDR3 DNA: TGCGCCAGCAGCTTAGCGAAGGCCGCCACAGATACGCAGTATTTT; CDR3 protein: CASSLAKAATDTQYF